This TCR beta chain was found in a study of OX40 agonist ivuxolimab in advanced cancers. Regarding the complete study: Ivuxolimab was a fully human IgG2 agonistic monoclonal antibody targeting the costimulatory receptor OX40 (CD134). The paper describes the monotherapy dose-escalation part (N ≈ 51 patients) of the phase I trial of ivuxolimab. Partial responses occurred in three dose-escalation patients: two with cutaneous melanoma and one with hepatocellular carcinoma. In the dose-escalation cohort, nearly 85% of patients were male, and the mean age was around 65 years with a range of about 23 to 79. Peripheral TCRbeta sequencing aimed to test whether ivuxolimab altered TCR sequence diversity and caused clonal T-cell expansion. Of the roughly 52 patients in dose escalation, about 19 had hepatocellular carcinoma, some 15 had melanoma, 9 had renal cell carcinoma and 9 had head and neck cancer. Intravenous ivuxolimab was administered to patients every 2 weeks at six dose levels: 0.01, 0.1, 0.3, 1.5, 3 and 10 mg/kg. Patients were allowed to have had prior anti-PD-1, anti-PD-L1 or anti-CTLA-4 therapy, and approximately 37% of the dose-escalation patients had been treated with checkpoint inhibitors. The research as a whole found: After ivuxolimab, CD8+ T cells had more expanded clones than CD4+ T cells on average. Low levels of normalized T-cell clonal expansion were also seen in some nonresponding patients. Which antigens the clonally expanded peripheral T cells were specific for was not determined. Partial responders in the 0.1-3.0 mg/kg groups had among the lowest normalized peripheral clonal expansion, especially among CD8+ T cells. At doses of 0.1 to 3.0 mg/kg, clonal expansion of both CD4+ and CD8+ T cells in blood was seen between baseline and week 6.

For sequencing of the TCRbeta CDR3 region, genomic DNA was extracted from the sorted cells. The immunoSEQ Assay was used for sequencing of TCRbeta CDR3 regions. TCRdb holds this immuneACCESS table with in-frame rearrangements only. Some clones are missing; in checked studies, unresolved V genes explain under half, and the rest has no known cause. This sample lists roughly 53,000 clones; around 89% were detected once. In total, the top ten clones hold approximately 5% of the sample. The CDR3 contains 15 residues, cysteine and phenylalanine counted. Only the CDR3 region is kept as DNA, spanning 45 bases read in frame from base 1. V lost 6 bases and J lost 3 bases; the stretch between them is 15 bases long. As encoded in the germline V gene (reference sequence), CDR1 is MNHEY while CDR2 is SMNVEV. Comments on this clone: This receptor's antigen is unknown. The record has no base qualities; no much larger clone is one base away.

Patients with a history of autoimmune disease or receiving systemic immunosuppression were excluded from the trial. Peripheral blood for TCR sequencing was collected from all dose cohorts at baseline, on cycle 4 day 1, and on cycle 7 day 1. The samples were taken from a phase I, first-in-human, multicenter, open-label dose-escalation trial of ivuxolimab. The trial enrolled adults with locally advanced or metastatic head and neck squamous cell, hepatocellular, melanoma or renal cell carcinoma. Before TCR sequencing, CD4+ T cells and CD8+ T cells were sorted from peripheral blood as separate populations.

This receptor chain uses TRBV27 and TRBJ2-1, with the D segment possibly TRBD1 or TRBD2, each aligning over 5 bases. This sequence originates from an adult with an advanced solid tumor such as melanoma, head and neck, liver or kidney cancer. The input for sequencing was CD4+ or CD8+ T cells sorted from blood, taken in a trial of the OX40 agonist ivuxolimab. The CDR3 reads as follows: CASRPGPVGYNEQFF. The DNA sequence is as follows: TGTGCCAGCAGGCCGGGACCAGTGGGCTACAATGAGCAGTTCTTC.